One sample yielded the 16 T cell receptor beta chains listed below, sequenced in a study of beta chain features in type 1 diabetes. Expressed TCRB transcripts got sequenced, as all isolated RNA was reverse transcribed. Repertoires were generated with immunoSEQ multiplex PCR, while TCRdb's copy carries only in-frame clones and drops some. Among around 290,000 clones listed, under 8.5% were seen once. Specimen: central memory CD4+ T cells from blood. All receptors come from a woman in her late teens or twenties in good health.

On this clone itself: Within the sample, other DNA sequences also encode this same CDR3. The chain combines TRBV5-1 with TRBJ1-4; no clear D gene. Trimming left V 1 base short and J 0 bases short, with 7 bases between. Germline V gene sequence: CDR1 SGHRS, CDR2 YFSETQ. The CDR3 runs to 15 residues. Here the CDR3 DNA reads TGCGCCAGCAGCTTGACAGTCACAACTAATGAAAAACTGTTTTTT. Amino acids: CASSLTVTTNEKLFF.

J is TRBJ1-1 and V is TRBV13, with D unclear. V was clipped by 3 bases and J by 5 bases, with 4 bases between them. Germline CDR1 is PRHDT and CDR2 is FYEKMQ (reference sequence). The CDR3 is 11 amino acids. The CDR3 DNA follows: TGTGCCAGCAGCTTTAGAACTGAAGCTTTCTTT. Amino acid sequence: CASSFRTEAFF. Supplemented by reference TRBV13 and TRBJ1-1, the full variable domain reads AAGVIQSPRHLIKEKRETATLKCYPIPRHDTVYWYQQGPGQDPQFLISFYEKMQSDKGSIPDRFSAQQFSDYHSELNMSSLELGDSALYFCASSFRTEAFFGQGTRLTVV.

This clone occurred many times. The chain carries TRBV11-3 and TRBJ2-5, with D perhaps matching TRBD1 (5 bases). V dropped 2 bases and J dropped 5 bases, with 9 bases sitting between them. Germline CDR1 SGHNT, CDR2 YENEEA. CDR3 size: 13 residues. The CDR3 region has the DNA TGTGCCAGCAGCTTACATCCAGGGGAGACCCAGTACTTC. Translated: CASSLHPGETQYF.

This chain joins TRBV7-2 and TRBJ2-7, with 10 positions matching TRBD2. There are 15 residues in the CDR3. CDR1 and CDR2 (germline): SGHTA, FQGNSA. The V gene end was trimmed by 4 bases and the J gene end by 3 bases; junction bases not matched to a gene: 6. Here the CDR3 DNA reads TGTGCCAGCAGCTCCACTAGCGGGACACACTACGAGCAGTACGTC. Residues: CASSSTSGTHYEQYV.

This clone appeared many times. V is TRBV4-2 and J is TRBJ2-6, with D possibly being TRBD2 (6 bases). Germline V gene lookup returns CDR1 LGHNA and CDR2 YNFKEQ. The V end was cut by 8 bases, the J end by 0 bases, with 11 bases between. The CDR3 loop spans 15 amino acids. In DNA, the CDR3 is TGTGCCAGCGGGACTGTCGTCTCTGGGGCCAACGTCCTGACTTTC. This sequence encodes CASGTVVSGANVLTF.

At least ten counts were recorded for this clone. The chain couples TRBV30 to TRBJ2-1, with TRBD2 identical over 8 bases. Germline trimming cut 5 bases from V and 10 bases from J; bases unmatched to any gene: 10. CDR3 length: 13 amino acids. The germline CDR1 and CDR2 sequences are GTSNPN and SVGIG (reference sequence). Here the CDR3 DNA reads TGTGCCTGGGCCCCGGGACTAGAAGGGGAGCAGTTCTTC. This gives the protein CAWAPGLEGEQFF.

This clone appeared a few times. The chain uses TRBV5-1 and TRBJ2-3; 14 nucleotides agree with TRBD2. V dropped 1 base and J dropped 6; count of bases not matched to a gene: 7. Germline V gives CDR1 SGHRS, CDR2 YFSETQ. The CDR3 sequence is 17 residues long. The CDR3: CASSLTGTSGGPDTQYF. The CDR3 region has the DNA TGCGCCAGCAGCTTGACCGGGACTAGCGGGGGACCGGATACGCAGTATTTT.

The CDR3 spells CASSFTNSYEQYV. The DNA for the CDR3 is TGTGCCAGCAGCTTTACAAACTCCTACGAGCAGTACGTC. The V and J genes are TRBV5-6 and TRBJ2-7; D gene unclear. The CDR3 has 13 amino acids. Trimming took 2 bases from V and 0 from J, leaving 6 bases between them. Germline V lookup: CDR1 SGHDT, CDR2 YYEEEE.

The table lists this clone with a few counts. CDR3 sequence: CASTLWGLSGANVLTF. The DNA for the CDR3 is TGTGCCAGCACCCTGTGGGGGCTCTCTGGGGCCAACGTCCTGACTTTC. The V and J genes are TRBV5-6 and TRBJ2-6; D might be TRBD1 (6 bases). V was trimmed by 6 bases and J by 0 bases, leaving 13 bases between them. Germline CDR1 is SGHDT and CDR2 is YYEEEE. The CDR3 contains 16 residues.

This clone has a handful of counts. The chain has TRBV25-1 and TRBJ1-2, with TRBD1 matching 7 bases. The J segment lost 3 bases and the V segment lost 5 bases, leaving 9 bases of the junction unmatched. Germline assignment: CDR1 MGHDK and CDR2 SYGVNS. The CDR3 runs to 15 residues. CDR3 sequence: CASSKKTGRYYGYTF. In nucleotides, the CDR3 is TGTGCCAGCAGTAAGAAGACAGGGCGATACTATGGCTACACCTTC.

J is TRBJ1-1 and V is TRBV16; D not resolved. CDR1 KGHSY and CDR2 FQNENV come from the germline V gene. This CDR3 has 13 amino acids. Trimming cost V 0 bases and J 5 bases, with 7 bases left between them. CDR3 sequence: CASSQSRETEAFF. The DNA for the CDR3 is TGTGCCAGCAGCCAATCGAGGGAAACTGAAGCTTTCTTT.

The chain combines TRBV4-1 with TRBJ2-3; unclear D gene. This CDR3 comprises 15 residues. Trimming left V 5 bases short and J 2 bases short, with 14 bases between. Germline CDR1 reads MGHRA; CDR2 reads YSYEKL. The CDR3 here is CASSGKLGTTDTQYF. In DNA form, the CDR3 reads TGCGCCAGCAGCGGAAAACTCGGAACCACAGATACGCAGTATTTT.

This clone occurred many times. The rearrangement links TRBV28 to TRBJ2-2, with D possibly being TRBD2 (5 bases). Germline V gene lookup returns CDR1 MDHEN and CDR2 SYDVKM. This CDR3 has 12 amino acids. Trimming shortened V by 6 bases and J by 4 bases, and 6 bases separated the two germline ends. Here the CDR3 reads CASRSGTGELFF. The CDR3 region has the DNA TGTGCCAGCAGGAGCGGCACCGGGGAGCTGTTTTTT.

A few counts support this clone. Here the CDR3 DNA reads TGTGCCAGCAGCAGCGTAGCGGGGGCCCCCCGGGGAGAGACCCAGTACTTC. Its translation: CASSSVAGAPRGETQYF. The chain is built from TRBV7-9 and TRBJ2-5; 9 nucleotides match TRBD2. The length of the CDR3 is 17 residues. Germline V gene sequence: CDR1 SEHNR, CDR2 FQNEAQ (reference sequence). V trimming: 5 bases; J trimming: 4 bases; junction bases outside the gene matches: 14.

This clone appeared a few times. The V call is TRBV10-2, the J call TRBJ1-1; a possible D gene is TRBD1 (5 bases). The CDR3 runs 14 residues. CDR1 and CDR2 (germline): WSHSY, SAAADI. Trimming removed 6 bases at V and 0 bases at J, with 11 bases between. The CDR3 nucleotides are TGCGCCAGCAGACTCGGGACGGTGAACACTGAAGCTTTCTTT. Translation: CASRLGTVNTEAFF.

This clone has more than one count but fewer than ten. The chain combines TRBV18 with TRBJ2-4; 10 nucleotides match TRBD2. V was clipped by 3 bases and J by 3 bases; unmatched bases: 5. The CDR3 is made up of 16 amino acids. The germline V gene encodes CDR1 KGHSH and CDR2 LQKENI. The CDR3 reads CASSPSGGAVKNIQYF. CDR3 sequence (DNA): TGTGCCAGCTCACCGAGCGGGGGGGCTGTCAAAAACATTCAGTACTTC.